This TCR beta chain was retrieved from a study of blood T cell repertoires in COVID-19. Study summary: Material from acute and convalescent COVID-19 was sourced from the United States, Italy and Spain. T cells, B-cell-depleted T cells, or PBMCs provided the cDNA or gDNA that served as material.

Germline loops: CDR1 LNHDA, CDR2 SQIVND (reference sequence). Deletions cut 3 bases from V and 5 bases from J, with 8 bases between. The CDR3 runs to 13 residues. Authors' methods: Estimates of nucleated cell counts were drawn from the amplification of reference gene primers. This table comes from immunoSEQ multiplex PCR, and its TCRdb copy is limited to in-frame clones, with some not included. V, J and clone size derive from that table, while D and trimming were established from the DNA sequence. The repertoire holds 240,000 or so clones, with about four fifths as singletons. The sequenced sample was peripheral blood. This sequence was found in a woman over 75 with acute or convalescent COVID-19. This sequence joins TRBV19 and TRBJ1-5; D is undetermined. CDR3 in amino acids: CASSITGDQPQHF. The CDR3 nucleotides read TGTGCCAGTAGTATCACCGGGGATCAGCCCCAGCATTTT.